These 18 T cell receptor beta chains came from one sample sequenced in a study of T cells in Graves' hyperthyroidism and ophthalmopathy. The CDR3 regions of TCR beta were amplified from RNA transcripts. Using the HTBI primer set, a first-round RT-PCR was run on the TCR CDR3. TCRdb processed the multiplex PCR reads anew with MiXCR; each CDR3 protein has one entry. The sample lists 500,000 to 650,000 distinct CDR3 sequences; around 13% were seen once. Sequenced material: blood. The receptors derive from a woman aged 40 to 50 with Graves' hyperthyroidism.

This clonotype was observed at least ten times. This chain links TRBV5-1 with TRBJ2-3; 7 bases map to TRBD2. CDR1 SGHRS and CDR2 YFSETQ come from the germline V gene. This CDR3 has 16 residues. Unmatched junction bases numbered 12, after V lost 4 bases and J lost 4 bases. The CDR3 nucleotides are TGCGCCAGCAGCGTCTCCGGGGGAGGGCCGCCAGATACGCAGTATTTT. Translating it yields CASSVSGGGPPDTQYF.

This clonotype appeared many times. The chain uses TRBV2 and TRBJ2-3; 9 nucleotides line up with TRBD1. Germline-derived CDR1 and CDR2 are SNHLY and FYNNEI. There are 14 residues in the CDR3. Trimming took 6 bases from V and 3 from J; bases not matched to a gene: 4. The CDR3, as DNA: TGTGCCAGCAGACGGGACAGGGAGACAGATACGCAGTATTTT. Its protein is CASRRDRETDTQYF.

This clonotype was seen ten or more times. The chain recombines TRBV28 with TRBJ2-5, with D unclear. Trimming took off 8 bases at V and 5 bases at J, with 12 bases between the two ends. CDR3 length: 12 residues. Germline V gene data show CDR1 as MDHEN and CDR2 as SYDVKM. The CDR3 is CASAEARETQYF. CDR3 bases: TGTGCCAGCGCCGAGGCCCGGGAGACCCAGTACTTC.

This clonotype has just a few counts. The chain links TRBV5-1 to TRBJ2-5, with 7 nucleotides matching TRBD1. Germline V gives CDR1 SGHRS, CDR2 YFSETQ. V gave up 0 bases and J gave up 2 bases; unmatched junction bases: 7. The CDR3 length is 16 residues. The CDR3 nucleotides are TGCGCCAGCAGCTTGGTCCCTCCGACAGGGCAAGAGACCCAGTACTTC. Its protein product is CASSLVPPTGQETQYF.

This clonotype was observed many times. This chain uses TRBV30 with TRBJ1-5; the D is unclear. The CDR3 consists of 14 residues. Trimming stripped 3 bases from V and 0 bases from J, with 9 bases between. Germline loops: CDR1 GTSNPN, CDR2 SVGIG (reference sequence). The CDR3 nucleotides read TGTGCCTGGAGCCAGATCAATAGCAATCAGCCCCAGCATTTT. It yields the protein CAWSQINSNQPQHF.

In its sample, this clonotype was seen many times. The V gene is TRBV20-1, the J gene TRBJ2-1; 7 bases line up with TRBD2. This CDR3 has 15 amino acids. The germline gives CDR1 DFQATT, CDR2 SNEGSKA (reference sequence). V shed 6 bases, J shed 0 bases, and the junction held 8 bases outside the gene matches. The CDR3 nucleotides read TGCAGTGCCAGTGGCCTAGCGGTCTCCTACAATGAGCAGTTCTTC. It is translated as CSASGLAVSYNEQFF.

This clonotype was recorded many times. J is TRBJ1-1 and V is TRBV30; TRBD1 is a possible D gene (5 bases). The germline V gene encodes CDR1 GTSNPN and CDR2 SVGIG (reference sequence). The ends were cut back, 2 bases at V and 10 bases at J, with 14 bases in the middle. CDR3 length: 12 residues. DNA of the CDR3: TGTGCCTGGAGTTCGGGGCTAGGAGGAGCTTTCTTT. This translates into CAWSSGLGGAFF. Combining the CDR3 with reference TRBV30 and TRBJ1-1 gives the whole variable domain SQTIHQWPATLVQPVGSPLSLECTVEGTSNPNLYWYRQAAGRGLQLLFYSVGIGQISSEVPQNLSASRPQDRQFILSSKKLLLSDSGFYLCAWSSGLGGAFFGQGTRLTVV.

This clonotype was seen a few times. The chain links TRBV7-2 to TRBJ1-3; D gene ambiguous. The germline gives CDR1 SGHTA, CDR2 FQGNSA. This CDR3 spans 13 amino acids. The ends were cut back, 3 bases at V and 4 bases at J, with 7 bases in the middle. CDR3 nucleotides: TGTGCCAGCAGCTTCCGGGAGGGAAACACCATATATTTT. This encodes CASSFREGNTIYF.

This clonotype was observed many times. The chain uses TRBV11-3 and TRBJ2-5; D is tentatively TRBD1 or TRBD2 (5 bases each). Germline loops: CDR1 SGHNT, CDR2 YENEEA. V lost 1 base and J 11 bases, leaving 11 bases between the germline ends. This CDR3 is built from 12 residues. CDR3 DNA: TGTGCCAGCAGCTTAGGAGGGGCTCTTCAGTACTTC. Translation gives CASSLGGALQYF.

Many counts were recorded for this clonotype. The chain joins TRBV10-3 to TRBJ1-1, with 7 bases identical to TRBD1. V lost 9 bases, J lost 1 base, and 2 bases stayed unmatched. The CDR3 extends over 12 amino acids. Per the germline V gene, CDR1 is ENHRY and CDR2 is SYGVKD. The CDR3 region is CAIGQANTEAFF. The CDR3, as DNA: TGTGCCATAGGACAGGCGAACACTGAAGCTTTCTTT.

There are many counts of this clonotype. The CDR3 loop reads CASSYTTSRHEQYF. The CDR3 nucleotides are TGTGCCAGCAGCTACACCACTAGTCGGCACGAGCAGTACTTC. V and J are TRBV7-9 and TRBJ2-7, with D possibly being TRBD2 (5 bases). Trimming shortened V by 4 bases and J by 5 bases, and 15 bases separated the two germline ends. The germline CDR1 and CDR2 sequences are SEHNR and FQNEAQ (reference sequence). CDR3 length: 14 amino acids.

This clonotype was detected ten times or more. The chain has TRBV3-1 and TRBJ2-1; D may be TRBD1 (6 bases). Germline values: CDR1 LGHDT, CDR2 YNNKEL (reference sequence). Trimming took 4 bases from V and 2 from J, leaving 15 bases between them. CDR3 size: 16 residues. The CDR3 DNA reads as TGTGCCAGCAGCCCTACTTTGCAGGGGACCTACAATGAGCAGTTCTTC. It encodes CASSPTLQGTYNEQFF.

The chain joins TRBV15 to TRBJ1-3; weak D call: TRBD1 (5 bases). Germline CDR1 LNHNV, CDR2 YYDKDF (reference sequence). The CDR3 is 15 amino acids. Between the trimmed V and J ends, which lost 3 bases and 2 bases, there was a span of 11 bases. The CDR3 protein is CATSRDKGPGNTIYF. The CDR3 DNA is TGTGCCACCAGCAGGGACAAAGGACCTGGAAACACCATATATTTT.

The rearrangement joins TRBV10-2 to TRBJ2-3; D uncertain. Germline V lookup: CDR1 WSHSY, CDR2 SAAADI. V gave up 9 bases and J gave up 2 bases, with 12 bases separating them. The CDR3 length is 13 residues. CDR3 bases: TGCGCCAGTCAGGCGCACCCCACAGATACGCAGTATTTT. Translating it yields CASQAHPTDTQYF.

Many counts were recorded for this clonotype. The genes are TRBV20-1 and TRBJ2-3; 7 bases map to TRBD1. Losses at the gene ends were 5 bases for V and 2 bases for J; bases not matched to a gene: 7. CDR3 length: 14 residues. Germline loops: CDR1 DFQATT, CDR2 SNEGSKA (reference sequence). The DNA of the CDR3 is TGCAGTGCTCGCCCGACAGGGTTCACAGATACGCAGTATTTT. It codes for CSARPTGFTDTQYF.

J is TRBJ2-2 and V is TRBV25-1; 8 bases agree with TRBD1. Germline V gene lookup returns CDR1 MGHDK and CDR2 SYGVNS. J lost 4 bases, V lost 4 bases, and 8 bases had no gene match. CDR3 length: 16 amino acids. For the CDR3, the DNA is TGTGCCAGCAGTGTGGCGGGACAGGCGTTCACCGGGGAGCTGTTTTTT. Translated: CASSVAGQAFTGELFF.

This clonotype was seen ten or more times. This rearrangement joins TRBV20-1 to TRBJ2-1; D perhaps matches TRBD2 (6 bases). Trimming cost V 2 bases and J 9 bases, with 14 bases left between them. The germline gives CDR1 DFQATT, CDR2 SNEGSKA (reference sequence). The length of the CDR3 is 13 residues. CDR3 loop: CSARPVLASEQFF. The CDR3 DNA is TGCAGTGCTAGACCCGTACTAGCTTCTGAGCAGTTCTTC.

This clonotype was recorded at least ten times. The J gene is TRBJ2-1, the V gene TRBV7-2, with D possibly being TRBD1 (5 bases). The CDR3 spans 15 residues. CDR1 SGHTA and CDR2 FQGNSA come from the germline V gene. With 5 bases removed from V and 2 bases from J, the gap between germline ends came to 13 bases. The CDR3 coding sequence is TGTGCCAGCAGCCAAGGGGTCGGCCCCTACAATGAGCAGTTCTTC. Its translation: CASSQGVGPYNEQFF.